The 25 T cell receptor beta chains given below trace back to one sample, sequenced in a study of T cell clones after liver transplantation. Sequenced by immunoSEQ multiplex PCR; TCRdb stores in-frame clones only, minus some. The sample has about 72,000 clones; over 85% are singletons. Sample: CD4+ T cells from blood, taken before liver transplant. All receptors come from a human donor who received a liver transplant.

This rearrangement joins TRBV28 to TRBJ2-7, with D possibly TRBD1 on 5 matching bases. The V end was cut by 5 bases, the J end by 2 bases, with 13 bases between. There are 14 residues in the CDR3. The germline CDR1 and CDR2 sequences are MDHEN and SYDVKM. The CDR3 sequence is CASSPPTVPYEQYF. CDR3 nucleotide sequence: TGTGCCAGCAGTCCCCCGACAGTCCCCTACGAGCAGTACTTC.

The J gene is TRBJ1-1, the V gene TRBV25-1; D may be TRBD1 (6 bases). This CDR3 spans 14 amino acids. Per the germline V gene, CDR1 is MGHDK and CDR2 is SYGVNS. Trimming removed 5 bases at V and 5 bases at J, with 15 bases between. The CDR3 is CASSLGGAGTEAFF. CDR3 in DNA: TGTGCCAGCAGTCTCGGGGGGGCAGGGACTGAAGCTTTCTTT. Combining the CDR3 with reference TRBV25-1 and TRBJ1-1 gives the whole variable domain EADIYQTPRYLVIGTGKKITLECSQTMGHDKMYWYQQDPGMELHLIHYSYGVNSTEKGDLSSESTVSRIRTEHFPLTLESARPSHTSQYLCASSLGGAGTEAFFGQGTRLTVV.

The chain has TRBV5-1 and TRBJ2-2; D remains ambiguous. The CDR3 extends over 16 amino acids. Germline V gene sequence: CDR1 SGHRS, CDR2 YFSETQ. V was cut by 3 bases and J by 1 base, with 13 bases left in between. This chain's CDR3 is CASSYLAGLNTGELFF. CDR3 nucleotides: TGCGCCAGCAGCTATTTAGCAGGTCTGAACACCGGGGAGCTGTTTTTT.

This CDR3 reads CASTPGEGGKWREQFF. In DNA form, the CDR3 reads TGTGCCAGCACCCCGGGGGAGGGCGGGAAGTGGAGGGAGCAGTTCTTC. The chain joins TRBV7-2 to TRBJ2-1; 7 nucleotides align to TRBD2. V was pared by 7 bases and J by 10 bases, with 19 bases of the junction left unmatched. The V gene's germline CDR1 is SGHTA and CDR2 FQGNSA. The CDR3 runs 16 residues.

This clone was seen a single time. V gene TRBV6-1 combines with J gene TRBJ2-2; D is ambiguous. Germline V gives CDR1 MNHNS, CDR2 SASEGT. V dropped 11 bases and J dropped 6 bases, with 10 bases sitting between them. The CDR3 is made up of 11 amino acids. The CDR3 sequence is CALRSSGELFF. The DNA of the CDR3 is TGTGCCCTAAGGTCCTCCGGGGAGCTGTTTTTT.

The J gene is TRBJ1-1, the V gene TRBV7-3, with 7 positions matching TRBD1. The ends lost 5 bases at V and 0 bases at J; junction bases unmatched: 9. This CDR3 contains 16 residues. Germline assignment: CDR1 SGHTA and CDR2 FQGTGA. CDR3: CASSPQRTGMNTEAFF. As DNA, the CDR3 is TGTGCCAGCAGCCCACAAAGGACAGGTATGAACACTGAAGCTTTCTTT.

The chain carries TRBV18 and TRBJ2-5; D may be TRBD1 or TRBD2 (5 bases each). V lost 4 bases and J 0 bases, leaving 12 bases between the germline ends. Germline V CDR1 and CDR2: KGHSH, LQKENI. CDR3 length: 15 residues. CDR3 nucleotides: TGTGCCAGCTCACTCCCTCCGGGACACCAAGAGACCCAGTACTTC. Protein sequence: CASSLPPGHQETQYF.

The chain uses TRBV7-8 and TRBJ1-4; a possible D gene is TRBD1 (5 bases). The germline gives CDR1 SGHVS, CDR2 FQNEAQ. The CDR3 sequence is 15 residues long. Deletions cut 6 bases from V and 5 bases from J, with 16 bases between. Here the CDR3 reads CASRPGGWANEKLFF. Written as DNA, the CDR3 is TGTGCCAGCAGACCGGGGGGTTGGGCGAATGAAAAACTGTTTTTT.

CDR3 in amino acids: CSVAGQQTYGYTF. In nucleotides, the CDR3 is TGCAGCGTCGCGGGACAGCAAACTTATGGCTACACCTTC. V usage is TRBV29-1 and J usage is TRBJ1-2, with TRBD1 matching 7 bases. The CDR3 loop spans 13 amino acids. Trimming cost V 6 bases and J 5 bases; bases outside gene matches: 9. Per germline, CDR1 SQVTM and CDR2 ANQGSEA.

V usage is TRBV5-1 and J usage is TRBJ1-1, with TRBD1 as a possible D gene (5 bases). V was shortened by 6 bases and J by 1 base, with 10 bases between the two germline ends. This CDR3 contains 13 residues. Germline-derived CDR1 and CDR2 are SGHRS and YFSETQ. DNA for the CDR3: TGCGCCAGCACCCCTCAGGGGAACACTGAAGCTTTCTTT. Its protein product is CASTPQGNTEAFF.

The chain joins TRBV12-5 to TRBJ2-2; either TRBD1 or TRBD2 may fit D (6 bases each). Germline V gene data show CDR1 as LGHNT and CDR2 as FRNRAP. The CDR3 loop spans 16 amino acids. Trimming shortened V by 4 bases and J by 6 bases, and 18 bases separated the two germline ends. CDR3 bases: TGTGCTAGTGGTTCCCCGGGGGCGGGTGTAGCCGGGGAGCTGTTTTTT. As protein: CASGSPGAGVAGELFF.

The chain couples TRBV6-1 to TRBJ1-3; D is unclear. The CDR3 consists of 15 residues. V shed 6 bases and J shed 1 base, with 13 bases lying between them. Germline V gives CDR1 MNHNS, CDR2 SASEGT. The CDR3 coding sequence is TGTGCCAGCAGGCTAGAGGGTTTTTCTGGAAACACCATATATTTT. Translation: CASRLEGFSGNTIYF.

CDR3 protein: CASSLGGGSGNTIYF. The CDR3 nucleotides are TGTGCCAGCAGCTTGGGAGGGGGCTCTGGAAACACCATATATTTT. The chain is built from TRBV7-9 and TRBJ1-3; tentative D call: TRBD1 (6 bases). The CDR3 has 15 amino acids. V was pared by 3 bases and J by 0 bases, with 9 bases between. Per the germline V gene, CDR1 is SEHNR and CDR2 is FQNEAQ (reference sequence).

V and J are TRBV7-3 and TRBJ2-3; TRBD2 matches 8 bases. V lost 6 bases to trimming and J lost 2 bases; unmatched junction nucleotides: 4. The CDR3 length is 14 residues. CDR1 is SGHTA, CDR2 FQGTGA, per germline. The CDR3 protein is CASSLAGTTDTQYF. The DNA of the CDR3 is TGTGCCAGCAGTTTAGCGGGGACCACAGATACGCAGTATTTT.

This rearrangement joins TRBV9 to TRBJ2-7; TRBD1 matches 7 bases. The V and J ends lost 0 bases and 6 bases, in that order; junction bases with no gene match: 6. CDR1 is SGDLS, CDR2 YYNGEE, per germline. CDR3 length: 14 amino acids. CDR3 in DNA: TGTGCCAGCAGCGTAGAGGTGAGGGGGCGCGAGCAGTACTTC. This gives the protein CASSVEVRGREQYF.

The CDR3 loop is CASRPGQRDNQPQHF. The CDR3 bases are TGTGCCAGCAGACCTGGACAGAGGGACAATCAGCCCCAGCATTTT. V is TRBV27 and J is TRBJ1-5; possible D gene TRBD1, 6 bases. V was pared by 6 bases and J by 3 bases, with 15 bases between. Looked up from germline, CDR1 is MNHEY and CDR2 is SMNVEV (reference sequence). The CDR3 contains 15 residues.

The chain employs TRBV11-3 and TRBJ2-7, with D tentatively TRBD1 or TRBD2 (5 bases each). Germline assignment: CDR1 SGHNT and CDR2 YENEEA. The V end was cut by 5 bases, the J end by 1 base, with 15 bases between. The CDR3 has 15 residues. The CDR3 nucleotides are TGTGCCAGCAGCCTGGTCGGGACGGGGTCCTACGAGCAGTACTTC. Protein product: CASSLVGTGSYEQYF.

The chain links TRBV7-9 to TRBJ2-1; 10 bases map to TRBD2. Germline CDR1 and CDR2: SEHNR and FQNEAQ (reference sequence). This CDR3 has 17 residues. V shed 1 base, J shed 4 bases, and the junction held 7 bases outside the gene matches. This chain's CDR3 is CASSLDTSGAGYNEQFF. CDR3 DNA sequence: TGTGCCAGCAGCTTAGATACTAGCGGGGCGGGGTACAATGAGCAGTTCTTC.

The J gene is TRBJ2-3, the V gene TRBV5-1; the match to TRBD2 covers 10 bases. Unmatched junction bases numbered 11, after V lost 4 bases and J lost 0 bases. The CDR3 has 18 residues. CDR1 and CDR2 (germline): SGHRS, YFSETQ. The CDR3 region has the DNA TGCGCCAGCAGCGTCGCTAGCGGGAGACACCCAAGCACAGATACGCAGTATTTT. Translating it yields CASSVASGRHPSTDTQYF.

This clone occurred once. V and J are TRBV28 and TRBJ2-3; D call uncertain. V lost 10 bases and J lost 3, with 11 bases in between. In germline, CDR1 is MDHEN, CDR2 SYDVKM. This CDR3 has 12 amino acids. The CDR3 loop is CATAVGTDTQYF. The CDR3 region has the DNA TGTGCCACAGCAGTGGGTACAGATACGCAGTATTTT.

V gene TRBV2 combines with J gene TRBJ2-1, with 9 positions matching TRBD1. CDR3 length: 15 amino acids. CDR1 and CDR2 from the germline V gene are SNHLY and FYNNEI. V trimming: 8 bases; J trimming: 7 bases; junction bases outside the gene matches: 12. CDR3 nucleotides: TGTGCCAGCGCGCTGGGACAGGGAGGATGGAATGAGCAGTTCTTC. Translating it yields CASALGQGGWNEQFF. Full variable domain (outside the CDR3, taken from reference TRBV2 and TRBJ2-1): EPEVTQTPSHQVTQMGQEVILRCVPISNHLYFYWYRQILGQKVEFLVSFYNNEISEKSEIFDDQFSVERPDGSNFTLKIRSTKLEDSAMYFCASALGQGGWNEQFFGPGTRLTVL.

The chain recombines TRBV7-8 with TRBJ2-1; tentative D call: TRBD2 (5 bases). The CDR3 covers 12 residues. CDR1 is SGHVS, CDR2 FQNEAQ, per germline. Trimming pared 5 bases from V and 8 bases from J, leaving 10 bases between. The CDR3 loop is CASSTRGYEQFF. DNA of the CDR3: TGTGCCAGCAGCACCCGGGGATATGAGCAGTTCTTC.

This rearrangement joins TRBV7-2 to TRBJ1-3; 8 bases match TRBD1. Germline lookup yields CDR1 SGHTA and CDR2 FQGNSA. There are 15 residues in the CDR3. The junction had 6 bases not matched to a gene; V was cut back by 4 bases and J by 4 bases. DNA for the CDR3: TGTGCCAGCAGCTCCAACCGGGACAGGGGAAACACCATATATTTT. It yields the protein CASSSNRDRGNTIYF.

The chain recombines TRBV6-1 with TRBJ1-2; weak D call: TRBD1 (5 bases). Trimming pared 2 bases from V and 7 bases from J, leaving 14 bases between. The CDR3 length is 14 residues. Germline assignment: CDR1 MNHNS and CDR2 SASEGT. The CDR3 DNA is TGTGCCAGCAGTGAATCCTGGGGTACAGGTGGCTACACCTTC. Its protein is CASSESWGTGGYTF.

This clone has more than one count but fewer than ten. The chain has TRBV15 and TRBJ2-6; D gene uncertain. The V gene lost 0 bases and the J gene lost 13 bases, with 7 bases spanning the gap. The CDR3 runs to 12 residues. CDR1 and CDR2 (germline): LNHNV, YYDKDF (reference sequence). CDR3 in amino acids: CATSREVAVLTF. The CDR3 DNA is TGTGCCACCAGCAGAGAAGTCGCAGTCCTGACTTTC.